The TCR beta chain described here comes from a study of T-cell reconstitution after alpha-beta-depleted transplantation in children. In its sample, this clonotype was seen many times. Germline CDR1 DFQATT, CDR2 SNEGSKA (reference sequence). J lost 3 bases, V lost 0 bases, and 7 bases had no gene match. This CDR3 has 16 residues. As it was prepared, the TCRbeta library received unique molecular identifiers. Each CDR3 protein gets one entry after TCRdb re-called the PCR reads with MiXCR. This table has 200,000 to 250,000 distinct CDR3 sequences, around 9.5% appearing once. The source is a human donor who donated a stem cell graft to a child with acute lymphoblastic leukemia. The V gene is TRBV20-1, the J gene TRBJ2-1, with 8 nucleotides matching TRBD1. The sample consisted of PBMCs from the stem cell graft donor, taken from the stem cell graft. For the CDR3, the DNA is TGCAGTGCTAGAGATCTTGCGACAGGGGACTACAATGAGCAGTTCTTC. As protein: CSARDLATGDYNEQFF.